These T cell receptor beta chains were read from a single sample in a study of blood T cell repertoires in COVID-19. This table comes from immunoSEQ multiplex PCR, and its TCRdb copy is limited to in-frame clones, with some not included. Among about 140,000 clones listed, 76% were seen once. Material: peripheral blood. Receptors were obtained from an elderly woman with active or convalescent COVID-19. Both conserved end residues are part of each CDR3. The D gene is left open where the match is weak. A row's size may be missing; if present it is once, few, many or a size class.

TRBJ1-5 TRBD1 TRBV27 few CASSQRGTGDLNQPQHF TGTGCCAGCAGCCAGCGCGGGACAGGGGACCTCAATCAGCCCCAGCATTTT
TRBJ2-1 TRBD2 TRBV11-2 - CASSFPVGLAGYNEQFF TGTGCCAGCAGCTTCCCGGTGGGGCTAGCGGGATACAATGAGCAGTTCTTC
TRBJ2-5 - TRBV28 once CASSFGGRRGETQYF TGTGCCAGCAGTTTTGGGGGACGTAGGGGGGAGACCCAGTACTTC
TRBJ1-2 - TRBV2 - CASSEYDTDYGYTF TGTGCCAGCAGTGAGTACGACACAGACTATGGCTACACCTTC
TRBJ2-2 TRBD2 TRBV5-1 - CASSLVPSSGGGTGELFF TGCGCCAGCAGCTTGGTTCCGTCCAGCGGGGGTGGCACCGGGGAGCTGTTTTTT
TRBJ2-2 - TRBV3-1/TRBV3-2 - CASSRNSGNTGELFF TGTGCCAGCAGCCGTAATAGCGGGAACACCGGGGAGCTGTTTTTT
TRBJ2-7 - TRBV18 - CASSPVSGDYEQYF TGTGCCAGCTCACCAGTTTCCGGGGACTACGAGCAGTACTTC
TRBJ2-2 - TRBV9 - CASSVGKRVTGELFF TGTGCCAGCAGCGTAGGGAAGCGGGTCACCGGGGAGCTGTTTTTT
TRBJ1-6 - TRBV30 few CAWSVGLGVDTNSPLHF TGTGCCTGGAGTGTAGGTTTAGGAGTGGACACGAATTCACCCCTCCACTTT
TRBJ2-3 TRBD2 TRBV6-4 - CASSGSGGAPDTQYF TGTGCCAGCAGCGGTAGCGGGGGGGCCCCAGATACGCAGTATTTT
TRBJ1-1 - TRBV4-3 few CASSQGGSRSGEAFF TGCGCCAGCAGCCAAGGCGGATCCCGTTCTGGTGAAGCTTTCTTT
TRBJ2-7 TRBD1 TRBV10-1 - CASNLDRGLYEQYF TGCGCCAGCAATTTAGACAGGGGGCTCTACGAGCAGTACTTC
TRBJ1-3 - TRBV3-1/TRBV3-2 - CASQARGTPGNTIYF TGTGCCAGTCAAGCCCGGGGAACGCCGGGAAACACCATATATTTT
TRBJ1-2 TRBD1 TRBV6-1 - CASSEATGGHGYTF TGTGCCAGCAGTGAAGCAACAGGGGGCCATGGCTACACCTTC